This T cell receptor beta chain derives from a study of vaccination and CD4 T cells after COVID-19. This clonotype came up once. What it recognizes is unknown. V was pared by 1 base and J by 4 bases, with 3 bases of the junction left unmatched. Germline CDR1 is SEHNR and CDR2 is FQNEAQ (reference sequence). The CDR3 contains 17 residues. The Oncomine TCR Beta short-read assay was applied to DNA of cultured CD4+ T cells. TCRdb analysed the PCR reads with MiXCR anew, one entry per CDR3 protein. The sample lists approximately 16,000 distinct CDR3 sequences, around 70% seen once, with 15% to 20% in the top ten. Treatment in this sample: roughly 10-day PBMC culture with coronavirus spike peptide pools or control peptides (ViraFEST assay).

Sequenced input: CD4+ T cells from blood, cultured in vitro. This sequence was found in a human donor who had recovered from COVID-19. The V and J genes are TRBV7-9 and TRBJ2-3, with 15 bases identical to TRBD2. In nucleotides, the CDR3 is TGTGCCAGCAGCTTAGGGACTAGCGGGGGGGCGGCAGATACGCAGTATTTT. This codes for CASSLGTSGGAADTQYF.